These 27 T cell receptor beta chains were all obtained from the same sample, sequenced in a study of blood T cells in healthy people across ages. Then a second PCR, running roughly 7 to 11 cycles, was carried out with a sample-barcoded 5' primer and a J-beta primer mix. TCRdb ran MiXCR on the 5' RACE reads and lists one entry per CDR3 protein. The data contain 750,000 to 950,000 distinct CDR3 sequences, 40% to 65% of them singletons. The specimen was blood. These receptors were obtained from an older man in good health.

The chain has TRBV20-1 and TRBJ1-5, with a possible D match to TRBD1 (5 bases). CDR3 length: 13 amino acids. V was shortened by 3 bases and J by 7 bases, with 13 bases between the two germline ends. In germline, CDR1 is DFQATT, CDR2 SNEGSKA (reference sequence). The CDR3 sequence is CSASREPGQPQHF. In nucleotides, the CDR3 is TGCAGTGCTAGTAGGGAGCCAGGGCAGCCCCAGCATTTT.

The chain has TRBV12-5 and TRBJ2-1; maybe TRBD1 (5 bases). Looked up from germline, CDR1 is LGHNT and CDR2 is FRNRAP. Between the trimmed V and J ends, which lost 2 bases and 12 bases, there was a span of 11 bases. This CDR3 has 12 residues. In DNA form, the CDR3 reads TGTGCTAGTGGTTTGAGGGGTGGGGTGCAGTTCTTC. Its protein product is CASGLRGGVQFF.

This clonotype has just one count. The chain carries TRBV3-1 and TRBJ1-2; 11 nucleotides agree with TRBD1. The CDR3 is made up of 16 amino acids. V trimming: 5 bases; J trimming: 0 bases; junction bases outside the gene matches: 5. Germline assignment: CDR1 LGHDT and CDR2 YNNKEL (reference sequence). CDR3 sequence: CASSRTGGSPNYGYTF. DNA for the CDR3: TGTGCCAGCAGCAGGACAGGGGGCTCACCTAACTATGGCTACACCTTC.

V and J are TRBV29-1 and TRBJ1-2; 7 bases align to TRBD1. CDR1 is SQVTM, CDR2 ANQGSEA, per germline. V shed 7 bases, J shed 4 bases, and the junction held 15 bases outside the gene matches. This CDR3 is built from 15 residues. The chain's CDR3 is CSAARGTALFYGYTF. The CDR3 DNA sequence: TGCAGCGCTGCCAGGGGGACAGCCCTCTTCTATGGCTACACCTTC.

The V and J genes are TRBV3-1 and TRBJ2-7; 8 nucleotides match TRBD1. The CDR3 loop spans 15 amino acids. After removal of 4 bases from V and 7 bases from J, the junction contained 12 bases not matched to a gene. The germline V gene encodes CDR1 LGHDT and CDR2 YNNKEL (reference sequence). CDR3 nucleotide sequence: TGTGCCAGCAGCCCCAGGGGGCGTTTCGGGTATGAGCAGTACTTC. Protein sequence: CASSPRGRFGYEQYF.

CDR3 region: CASSLSGGRRAYF. Written as DNA, the CDR3 is TGTGCCAGCAGTTTATCTGGGGGGCGCCGCGCGTATTTT. The chain uses TRBV27 and TRBJ2-3, with D perhaps being TRBD1 or TRBD2 (6 bases each). Trimming removed 0 bases at V and 14 bases at J, with 15 bases between. Germline CDR1 is MNHEY and CDR2 is SMNVEV (reference sequence). The CDR3 totals 13 residues.

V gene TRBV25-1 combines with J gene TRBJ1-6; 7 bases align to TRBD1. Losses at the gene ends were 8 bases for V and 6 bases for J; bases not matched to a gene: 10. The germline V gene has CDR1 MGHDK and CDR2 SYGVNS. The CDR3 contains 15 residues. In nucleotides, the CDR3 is TGTGCCAGCGGAGACAGGGACGGAGCTAATTCACCCCTCCACTTT. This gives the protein CASGDRDGANSPLHF.

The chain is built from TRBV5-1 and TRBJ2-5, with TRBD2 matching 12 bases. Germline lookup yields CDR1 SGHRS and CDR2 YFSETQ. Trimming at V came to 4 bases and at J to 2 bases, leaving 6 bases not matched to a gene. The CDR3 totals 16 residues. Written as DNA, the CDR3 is TGCGCCAGCAGCCCCGGAGGGACTAGCGGGCAAGAGACCCAGTACTTC. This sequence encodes CASSPGGTSGQETQYF.

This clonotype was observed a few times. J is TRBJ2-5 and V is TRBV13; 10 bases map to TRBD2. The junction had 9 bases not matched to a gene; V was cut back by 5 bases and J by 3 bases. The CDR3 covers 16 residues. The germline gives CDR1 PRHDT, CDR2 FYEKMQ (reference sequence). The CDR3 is CASSPLPGTSEETQYF. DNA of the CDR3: TGTGCCAGCAGCCCCCTCCCCGGGACTAGCGAAGAGACCCAGTACTTC.

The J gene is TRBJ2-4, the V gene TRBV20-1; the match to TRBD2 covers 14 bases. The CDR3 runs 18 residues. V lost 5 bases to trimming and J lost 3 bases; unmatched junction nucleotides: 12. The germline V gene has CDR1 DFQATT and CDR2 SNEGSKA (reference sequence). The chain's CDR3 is CSAEGTSGRVWGKNIQYF. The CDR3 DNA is TGCAGTGCTGAGGGGACTAGCGGGAGAGTTTGGGGCAAAAACATTCAGTACTTC.

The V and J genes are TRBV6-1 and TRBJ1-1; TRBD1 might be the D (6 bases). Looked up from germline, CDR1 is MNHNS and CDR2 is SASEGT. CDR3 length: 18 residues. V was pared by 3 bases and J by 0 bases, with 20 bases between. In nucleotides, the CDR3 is TGTGCCAGCAGTGAGGTAGGGGGGCCAATCTTCATGAACACTGAAGCTTTCTTT. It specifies CASSEVGGPIFMNTEAFF.

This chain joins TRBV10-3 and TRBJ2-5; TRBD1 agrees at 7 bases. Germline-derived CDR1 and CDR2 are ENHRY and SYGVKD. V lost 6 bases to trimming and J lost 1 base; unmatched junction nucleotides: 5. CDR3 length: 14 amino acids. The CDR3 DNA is TGTGCCATCAGGGCACAGGGGAGCCAAGAGACCCAGTACTTC. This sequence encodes CAIRAQGSQETQYF.

CDR3 protein: CASRLAVQFF. In DNA form, the CDR3 reads TGTGCCAGCAGGTTAGCGGTCCAGTTCTTC. V and J are TRBV2 and TRBJ2-1, with D tentatively TRBD2 (6 bases). V was shortened by 6 bases and J by 13 bases, with 10 bases between the two germline ends. CDR1 and CDR2 (germline): SNHLY, FYNNEI. The length of the CDR3 is 10 residues.

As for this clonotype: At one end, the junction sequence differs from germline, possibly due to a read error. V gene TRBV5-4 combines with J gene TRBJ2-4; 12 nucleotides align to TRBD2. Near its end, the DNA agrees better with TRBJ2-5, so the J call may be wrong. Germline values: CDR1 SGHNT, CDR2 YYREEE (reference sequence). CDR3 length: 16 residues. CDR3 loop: CANSPGLAGPQETQYF. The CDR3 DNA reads TGTGCCAACAGCCCCGGACTAGCGGGGCCCCAAGAGACCCAGTACTTC.

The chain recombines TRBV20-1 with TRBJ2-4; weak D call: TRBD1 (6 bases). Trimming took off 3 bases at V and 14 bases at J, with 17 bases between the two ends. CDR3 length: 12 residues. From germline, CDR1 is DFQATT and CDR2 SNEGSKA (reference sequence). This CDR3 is CSASYGSQGKYF. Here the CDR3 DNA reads TGCAGTGCTAGTTATGGATCCCAGGGGAAGTACTTC.

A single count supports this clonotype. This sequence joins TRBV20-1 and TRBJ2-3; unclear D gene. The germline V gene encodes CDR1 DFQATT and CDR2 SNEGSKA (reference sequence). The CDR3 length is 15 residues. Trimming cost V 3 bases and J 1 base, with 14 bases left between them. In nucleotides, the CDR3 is TGCAGTGCTAGGGGGTGGCAGATAGGCACAGATACGCAGTATTTT. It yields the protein CSARGWQIGTDTQYF.

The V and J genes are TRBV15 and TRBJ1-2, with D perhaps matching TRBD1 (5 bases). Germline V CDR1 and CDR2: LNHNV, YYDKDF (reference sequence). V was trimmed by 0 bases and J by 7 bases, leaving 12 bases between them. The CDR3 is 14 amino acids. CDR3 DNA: TGTGCCACCAGCAGAGATTACGGGGACCGTGGCTACACCTTC. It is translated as CATSRDYGDRGYTF.

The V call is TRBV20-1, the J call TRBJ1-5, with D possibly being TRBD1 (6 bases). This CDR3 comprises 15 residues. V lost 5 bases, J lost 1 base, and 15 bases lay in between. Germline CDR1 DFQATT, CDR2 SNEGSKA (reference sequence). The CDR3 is CSALKTGNSNQPQHF. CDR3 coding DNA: TGCAGTGCTCTTAAAACAGGGAACAGCAATCAGCCCCAGCATTTT.

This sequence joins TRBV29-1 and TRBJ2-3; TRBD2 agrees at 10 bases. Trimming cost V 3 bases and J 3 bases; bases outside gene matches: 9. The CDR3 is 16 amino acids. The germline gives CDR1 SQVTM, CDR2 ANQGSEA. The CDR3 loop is CSVDGAASGSTDTQYF. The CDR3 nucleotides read TGCAGCGTTGATGGGGCGGCTAGCGGGAGTACAGATACGCAGTATTTT.

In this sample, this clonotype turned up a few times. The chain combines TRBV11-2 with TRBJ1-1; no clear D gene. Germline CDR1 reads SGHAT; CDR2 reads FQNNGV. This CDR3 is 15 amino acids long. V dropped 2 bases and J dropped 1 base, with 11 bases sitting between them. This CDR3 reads CASSLRARENTEAFF. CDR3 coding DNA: TGTGCCAGCAGCTTAAGGGCACGGGAGAACACTGAAGCTTTCTTT.

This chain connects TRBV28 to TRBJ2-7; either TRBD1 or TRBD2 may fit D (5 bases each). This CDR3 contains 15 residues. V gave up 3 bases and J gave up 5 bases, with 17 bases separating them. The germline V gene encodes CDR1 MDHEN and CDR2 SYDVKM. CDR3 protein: CASSFGARRVDEQYF. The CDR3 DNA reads TGTGCCAGCAGTTTCGGGGCGCGTCGGGTCGACGAGCAGTACTTC. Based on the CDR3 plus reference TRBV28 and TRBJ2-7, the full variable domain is DVKVTQSSRYLVKRTGEKVFLECVQDMDHENMFWYRQDPGLGLRLIYFSYDVKMKEKGDIPEGYSVSREKKERFSLILESASTNQTSMYLCASSFGARRVDEQYFGPGTRLTVT.

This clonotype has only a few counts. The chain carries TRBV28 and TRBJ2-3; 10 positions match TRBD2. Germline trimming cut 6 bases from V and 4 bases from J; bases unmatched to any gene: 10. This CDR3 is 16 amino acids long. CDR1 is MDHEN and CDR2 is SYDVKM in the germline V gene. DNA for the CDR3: TGTGCCAGCAGACTTAACGGACTAGCGGCGGCAGATACGCAGTATTTT. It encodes CASRLNGLAAADTQYF. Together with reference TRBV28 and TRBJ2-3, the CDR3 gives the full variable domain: DVKVTQSSRYLVKRTGEKVFLECVQDMDHENMFWYRQDPGLGLRLIYFSYDVKMKEKGDIPEGYSVSREKKERFSLILESASTNQTSMYLCASRLNGLAAADTQYFGPGTRLTVL.

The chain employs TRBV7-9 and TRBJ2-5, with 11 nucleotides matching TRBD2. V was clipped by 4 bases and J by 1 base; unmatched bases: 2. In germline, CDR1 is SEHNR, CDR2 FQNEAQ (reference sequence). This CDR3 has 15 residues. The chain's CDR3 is CASSSSGRTQETQYF. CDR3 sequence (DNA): TGTGCCAGCAGCTCTAGCGGGAGGACCCAAGAGACCCAGTACTTC.

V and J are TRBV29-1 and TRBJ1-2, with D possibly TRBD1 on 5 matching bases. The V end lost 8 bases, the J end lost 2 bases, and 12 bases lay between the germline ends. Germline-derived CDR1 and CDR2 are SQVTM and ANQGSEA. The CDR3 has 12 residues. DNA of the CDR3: TGCAGCTCCGAGGAGGGGAACTATGGCTACACCTTC. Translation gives CSSEEGNYGYTF.

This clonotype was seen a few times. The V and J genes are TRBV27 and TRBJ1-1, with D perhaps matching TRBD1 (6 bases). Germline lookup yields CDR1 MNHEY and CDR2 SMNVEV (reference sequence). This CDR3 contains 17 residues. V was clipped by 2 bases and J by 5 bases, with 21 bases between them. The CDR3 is CASSLPPHREEKTEAFF. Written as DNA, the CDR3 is TGTGCCAGCAGTTTACCGCCCCACAGGGAGGAAAAAACTGAAGCTTTCTTT.

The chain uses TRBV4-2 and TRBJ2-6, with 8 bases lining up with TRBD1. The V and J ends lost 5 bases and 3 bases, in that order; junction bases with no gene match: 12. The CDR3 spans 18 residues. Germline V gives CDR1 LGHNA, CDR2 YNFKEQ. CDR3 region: CASSLGRPGQDGANVLTF. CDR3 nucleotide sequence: TGTGCCAGCAGCTTAGGGCGTCCGGGACAGGATGGGGCCAACGTCCTGACTTTC.

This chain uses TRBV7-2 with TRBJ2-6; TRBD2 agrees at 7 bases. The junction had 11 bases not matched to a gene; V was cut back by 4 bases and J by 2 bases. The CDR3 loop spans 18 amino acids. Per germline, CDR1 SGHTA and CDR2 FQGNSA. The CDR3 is CASSSPGLGGPGANVLTF. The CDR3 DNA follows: TGTGCCAGCAGCTCACCCGGACTAGGTGGGCCTGGGGCCAACGTCCTGACTTTC.